This TCR beta chain was sequenced during a study of blood T cell repertoires in COVID-19. Here immunoSEQ multiplex PCR was the method, and the copy in TCRdb shows in-frame clones only, minus some. The table has roughly 21,000 clones, around 82% seen once. V was pared by 3 bases and J by 2 bases, with 8 bases of the junction left unmatched. The CDR3 sequence is 16 residues long. In germline, CDR1 is SGHRS, CDR2 YFSETQ. The V and J genes are TRBV5-1 and TRBJ2-3, with 8 bases lining up with TRBD2. The material sequenced was peripheral blood. This TCR was recovered from a human donor in a cohort sampled during active COVID-19. The CDR3 spells CASSSGVAGPTDTQYF. The CDR3 DNA is TGCGCCAGCAGCTCTGGTGTAGCGGGACCCACAGATACGCAGTATTTT.